Listed below are T cell receptor beta chains from one sample, sequenced in a study of cytomegalovirus exposure and HLA in healthy donors. Only in-frame clones appear in the TCRdb table, and some are missing; sequencing was by immunoSEQ multiplex PCR. The data hold around 130,000 clones, with around 80% observed a single time. The sequencing sample was made of PBMCs. The source of these receptors is a man aged 30 to 45 in good health and CMV-seronegative. Each CDR3 is given with its conserved first and last residue. Each record gives: J gene, D gene, clone size, V gene, CDR3 DNA, CDR3 protein. A D gene is named only where the DNA matches it firmly. Where a row states a size, it is once, few, many or the class of an expanded clone; other rows omit it.

j_gene: TRBJ2-7
d_gene: NA
abundance: NA
v_gene: TRBV5-1
CDR3nt: TGCGCCAGCAGCTTGGAAGGGGCCTACGAGCAGTACTTC
CDR3aa: CASSLEGAYEQYF

j_gene: TRBJ2-3
d_gene: TRBD2
abundance: NA
v_gene: TRBV5-1
CDR3nt: TGCGCCAGCAGCTTGGATCTAGCGGGGACCCATACGCAGTATTTT
CDR3aa: CASSLDLAGTHTQYF

j_gene: TRBJ1-1
d_gene: NA
abundance: NA
v_gene: TRBV13
CDR3nt: TGTGCCAGCAGCTTAGAGGAGAGCACTGAAGCTTTCTTT
CDR3aa: CASSLEESTEAFF

j_gene: TRBJ2-1
d_gene: TRBD2
abundance: few
v_gene: TRBV7-8
CDR3nt: TGTGCCAGCAGCACAGGGACTAGATACAATGAGCAGTTCTTC
CDR3aa: CASSTGTRYNEQFF

j_gene: TRBJ1-4
d_gene: NA
abundance: once
v_gene: TRBV6-5
CDR3nt: TGTGCCAGCAGCCCTTGGGAGAATAATGAAAAACTGTTTTTT
CDR3aa: CASSPWENNEKLFF

j_gene: TRBJ1-3
d_gene: NA
abundance: NA
v_gene: TRBV6-5
CDR3nt: TGTGCCAGCAGTTACCTCTTTGGAAACACCATATATTTT
CDR3aa: CASSYLFGNTIYF

j_gene: TRBJ2-7
d_gene: NA
abundance: NA
v_gene: TRBV19
CDR3nt: TGTGCCAGTAGTCCAAACAACTACGAGCAGTACTTC
CDR3aa: CASSPNNYEQYF

j_gene: TRBJ2-5
d_gene: NA
abundance: NA
v_gene: TRBV29-1
CDR3nt: TGCAGCGGTGGGACAGCGGGAGAGACCCAGTACTTC
CDR3aa: CSGGTAGETQYF

j_gene: TRBJ2-7
d_gene: TRBD2
abundance: NA
v_gene: TRBV30
CDR3nt: TGTGCCTACAAGCGGGAGGGTACCTACGAGCAGTACTTC
CDR3aa: CAYKREGTYEQYF

j_gene: TRBJ2-7
d_gene: NA
abundance: NA
v_gene: TRBV4-1
CDR3nt: TGCGCCAGCAACCAAGCGACAGGGACTCTCTACGAGCAGTACTTC
CDR3aa: CASNQATGTLYEQYF